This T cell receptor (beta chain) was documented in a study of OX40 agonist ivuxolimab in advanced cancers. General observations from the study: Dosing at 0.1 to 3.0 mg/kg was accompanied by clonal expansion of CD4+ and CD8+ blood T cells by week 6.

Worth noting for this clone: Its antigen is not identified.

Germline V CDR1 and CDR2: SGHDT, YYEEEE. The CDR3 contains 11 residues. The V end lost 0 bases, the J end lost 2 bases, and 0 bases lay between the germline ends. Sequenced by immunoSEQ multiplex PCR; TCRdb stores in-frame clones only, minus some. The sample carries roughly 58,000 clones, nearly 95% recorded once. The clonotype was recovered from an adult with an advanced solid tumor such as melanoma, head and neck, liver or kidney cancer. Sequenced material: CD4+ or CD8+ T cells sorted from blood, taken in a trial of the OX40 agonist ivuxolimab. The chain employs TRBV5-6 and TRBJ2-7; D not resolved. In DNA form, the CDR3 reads TGTGCCAGCAGCTTGGCCTACGAGCAGTACTTC. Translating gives CASSLAYEQYF.